This T cell receptor beta chain was profiled in a study of T cell responses to AZD1222 COVID-19 vaccine. Study-wide results and caveats: Reportedly, nearly half of unique spike TCRs recognized epitopes outside B.1.351/B.1.1.7 mutations. White British ancestry dominated among donors, who included more females, and clonal diversity was possibly underestimated.

Sequencing was performed with immunoSEQ multiplex PCR; in TCRdb, only in-frame clones are kept and a portion is missing. The repertoire holds roughly 200,000 clones, with just over 90% as singletons. Note on this clone: Its antigen is as yet unknown.

The germline V gene encodes CDR1 MNHEY and CDR2 SVGAGI. Trimming shortened V by 7 bases and J by 5 bases, and 17 bases separated the two germline ends. The CDR3 extends over 14 amino acids. The chain combines TRBV6-5 with TRBJ1-1, with a possible D match to TRBD1 (6 bases). The material sequenced was peripheral blood, taken 28 days after the second AZD1222 dose. The TCR comes from an adult who received the AZD1222 COVID-19 vaccine. The CDR3 coding sequence is TGTGCCAGCATTTTAAGGGGGGCGAGGACTGAAGCTTTCTTT. It codes for CASILRGARTEAFF.